These 29 T cell receptor beta chains came from one sample sequenced in a study of shared clonotypes between healthy human individuals. Libraries were prepared by immunoSEQ multiplex PCR; TCRdb keeps only in-frame clonotypes and omits some of them. The sample includes roughly 300,000 clones, around four fifths seen only once; the top ten take more than 9%. Specimen: memory CD4+ T cells sorted from blood. This sample's subset: CD45RA-negative fraction. The receptors derive from a man aged 25-45 years in good health.

This chain links TRBV4-1 with TRBJ2-2; TRBD1 aligns across 8 bases. Germline V lookup: CDR1 MGHRA, CDR2 YSYEKL. This CDR3 has 17 residues. V gave up 0 bases and J gave up 0 bases; unmatched junction bases: 3. CDR3 in DNA: TGCGCCAGCAGCCAAGAACAGACAGGGGCGAACACCGGGGAGCTGTTTTTT. Its protein is CASSQEQTGANTGELFF.

This chain connects TRBV5-6 to TRBJ2-1, with 8 bases aligning to TRBD2. Per germline, CDR1 SGHDT and CDR2 YYEEEE. This CDR3 contains 16 residues. After removal of 0 bases from V and 6 bases from J, the junction contained 8 bases not matched to a gene. CDR3 coding DNA: TGTGCCAGCAGCTTGGGGGTGGGACTAGGGTTCAATGAGCAGTTCTTC. Protein sequence: CASSLGVGLGFNEQFF.

The CDR3 spells CASGRNAAGQSRANVLTF. Here the CDR3 DNA reads TGTGCTAGTGGTAGAAATGCTGCAGGACAAAGTCGGGCCAACGTCCTGACTTTC. V usage is TRBV12-5 and J usage is TRBJ2-6; D is perhaps TRBD1 (5 bases). Germline CDR1 is LGHNT and CDR2 is FRNRAP. This CDR3 contains 18 residues. V was pared by 5 bases and J by 5 bases, with 22 bases between.

This clone occurred once. V gene TRBV11-2 combines with J gene TRBJ2-3, with D perhaps TRBD1 or TRBD2 (5 bases each). Germline assignment: CDR1 SGHAT and CDR2 FQNNGV. CDR3 length: 15 amino acids. The germline V and J ends were trimmed by 5 bases and 4 bases, with 16 bases remaining between them. CDR3 nucleotide sequence: TGTGCCAGCAGCGCAAGACCGGGACCATCAGATACGCAGTATTTT. This sequence encodes CASSARPGPSDTQYF.

Regarding this clone: One end of the junction does not line up with germline, which may come from a read error. Within the sample, other DNA sequences also encode this same CDR3. The chain links TRBV5-1 to TRBJ2-5, with D perhaps being TRBD1 or TRBD2 (5 bases each). Germline V gives CDR1 SGHRS, CDR2 YFSETQ. CDR3 length: 12 residues. The CDR3 loop reads CASSLGEETQYF. For the CDR3, the DNA is TGCGCCAGCAGTTTGGGGGAAGAGACCCAGTACTTC.

This sequence joins TRBV7-8 and TRBJ1-1, with D possibly being TRBD1 (6 bases). The length of the CDR3 is 14 residues. V was shortened by 4 bases and J by 8 bases, with 17 bases between the two germline ends. The germline CDR1 and CDR2 sequences are SGHVS and FQNEAQ. DNA for the CDR3: TGTGCCAGCAGCTCCAGGGGCACCGGTCTAGAAGCTTTCTTT. Its translation is CASSSRGTGLEAFF.

V gene TRBV18 combines with J gene TRBJ1-1; 10 bases map to TRBD1. The CDR3 has 14 residues. Germline V lookup: CDR1 KGHSH, CDR2 LQKENI. V was clipped by 6 bases and J by 4 bases; unmatched bases: 5. CDR3 coding DNA: TGTGCCAGCTCTCTGGACAGGGGGACCACTGAAGCTTTCTTT. Translated, it gives CASSLDRGTTEAFF.

The V gene is TRBV29-1, the J gene TRBJ2-5; tentative D call: TRBD2 (6 bases). Germline assignment: CDR1 SQVTM and CDR2 ANQGSEA. CDR3 length: 14 amino acids. V dropped 3 bases and J dropped 5 bases, with 16 bases sitting between them. The CDR3 bases are TGCAGCGTTGATGGGTTAGCGGACTGGGAGACCCAGTACTTC. Encoded protein: CSVDGLADWETQYF.

This chain joins TRBV5-4 and TRBJ2-1; the D is unclear. The ends were cut back, 4 bases at V and 0 bases at J, with 8 bases in the middle. Looked up from germline, CDR1 is SGHNT and CDR2 is YYREEE (reference sequence). The CDR3 totals 14 residues. CDR3 residues: CASSSQSSYNEQFF. CDR3 DNA: TGTGCCAGCAGCAGCCAGAGCTCCTACAATGAGCAGTTCTTC.

The chain joins TRBV5-1 to TRBJ2-3, with 9 nucleotides matching TRBD2. After removal of 0 bases from V and 7 bases from J, the junction contained 21 bases not matched to a gene. CDR3 size: 20 residues. Germline assignment: CDR1 SGHRS and CDR2 YFSETQ. The CDR3 DNA sequence: TGCGCCAGCAGCTTGGCCATGAGCGGGAGGACCCCCGGAGCGAAATATACGCAGTATTTT. It codes for CASSLAMSGRTPGAKYTQYF.

This clone was recorded once. V is TRBV5-1 and J is TRBJ2-3; TRBD1 aligns across 7 bases. Germline CDR1 reads SGHRS; CDR2 reads YFSETQ. This CDR3 is 13 amino acids long. V lost 8 bases to trimming and J lost 4 bases; unmatched junction nucleotides: 7. This chain's CDR3 is CASGFQGADTQYF. The CDR3 nucleotides are TGCGCCAGTGGATTTCAGGGGGCAGATACGCAGTATTTT.

CDR3 nucleotides: TGCGCCAGCAGCTTGGCTCAATCCTACGAGCAGTACTTC. It specifies CASSLAQSYEQYF. J is TRBJ2-7 and V is TRBV5-1; D is uncertain. The V end was cut by 0 bases, the J end by 1 base, with 5 bases between. CDR1 is SGHRS and CDR2 is YFSETQ in the germline V gene. The length of the CDR3 is 13 residues. The full variable domain, completed using reference TRBV5-1 and TRBJ2-7, is KAGVTQTPRYLIKTRGQQVTLSCSPISGHRSVSWYQQTPGQGLQFLFEYFSETQRNKGNFPGRFSGRQFSNSRSEMNVSTLELGDSALYLCASSLAQSYEQYFGPGTRLTVT.

In this sample, this clone turned up a few times. This chain links TRBV5-1 with TRBJ1-1; D is ambiguous. V was cut by 0 bases and J by 5 bases, with 8 bases left in between. This CDR3 has 13 residues. The V gene's germline CDR1 is SGHRS and CDR2 YFSETQ. The CDR3 bases are TGCGCCAGCAGCTTGGCCTTGAGTACTGAAGCTTTCTTT. It specifies CASSLALSTEAFF.

In this sample, this clone turned up a few times. Here the CDR3 DNA reads TGTGCCAGCATCTCGCGCCTCCGTCAGGGAGACACCATATATTTT. It codes for CASISRLRQGDTIYF. J is TRBJ1-3 and V is TRBV7-2, with D perhaps matching TRBD1 (5 bases). This CDR3 contains 15 residues. Trimming shortened V by 7 bases and J by 8 bases, and 21 bases separated the two germline ends. Germline loops: CDR1 SGHTA, CDR2 FQGNSA.

This sequence joins TRBV25-1 and TRBJ2-1; D not certain. V dropped 5 bases and J dropped 7 bases, with 12 bases sitting between them. The CDR3 contains 13 residues. Germline CDR1 and CDR2: MGHDK and SYGVNS. The CDR3 is CASSQVSGNEQFF. In nucleotides, the CDR3 is TGTGCCAGCAGTCAGGTGTCCGGAAATGAGCAGTTCTTC.

The chain has TRBV21-1 and TRBJ2-7; the table's D call TRBD2 went unverified against the DNA. TRBV21-1 is annotated as a pseudogene. The CDR3 runs 15 residues. CDR3 amino acids: CASGDSGLSSYEQYF. CDR3 sequence (DNA): TGTGCCAGCGGCGATTCGGGGTTGAGCTCCTACGAGCAGTACTTC.

This clone was counted only a few times. V is TRBV29-1 and J is TRBJ2-3; D call uncertain. The CDR3 contains 11 residues. Germline loops: CDR1 SQVTM, CDR2 ANQGSEA. CDR3 protein: CRIQLRDTQYF. CDR3 nucleotides: TGCAGGATCCAACTGAGGGATACGCAGTATTTT.

This clone has a single count. This chain connects TRBV12-5 to TRBJ2-3; TRBD2 is a possible D gene (5 bases). CDR1 and CDR2 from the germline V gene are LGHNT and FRNRAP. V was trimmed by 10 bases and J by 3 bases, leaving 14 bases between them. This CDR3 has 13 residues. CDR3 nucleotide sequence: TGTGCTACCTCGACCAGCGGAACAGATACGCAGTATTTT. Translation: CATSTSGTDTQYF.

This clone was counted ten times or more. This sequence joins TRBV6-6 and TRBJ2-1; possibly TRBD2 for D (5 bases). The CDR3 length is 14 residues. The germline V gene has CDR1 MNHNY and CDR2 SVGAGI (reference sequence). V dropped 0 bases and J dropped 6 bases, with 9 bases sitting between them. Written as DNA, the CDR3 is TGTGCCAGCAGTTACTCGGGAGCGGCCAATGAGCAGTTCTTC. As protein: CASSYSGAANEQFF.

V is TRBV15 and J is TRBJ2-5; no clear D gene. Trimming took off 0 bases at V and 3 bases at J, with 5 bases between the two ends. CDR3 length: 13 amino acids. Germline loops: CDR1 LNHNV, CDR2 YYDKDF (reference sequence). CDR3 in amino acids: CATSREGEETQYF. The CDR3 DNA reads TGTGCCACCAGCAGAGAAGGCGAAGAGACCCAGTACTTC.

This clone was seen a few times. The chain links TRBV30 to TRBJ1-5; D may be TRBD1 (5 bases). V lost 8 bases and J lost 7, with 15 bases in between. CDR3 size: 12 residues. Per germline, CDR1 GTSNPN and CDR2 SVGIG (reference sequence). The CDR3 sequence is CASREEGQPQHF. The CDR3 bases are TGTGCCAGCAGGGAGGAGGGGCAGCCCCAGCATTTT.

The chain is built from TRBV2 and TRBJ2-5, with TRBD1 identical over 11 bases. CDR3 size: 17 residues. V lost 4 bases and J lost 5; bases outside the gene matches: 12. Germline V gives CDR1 SNHLY, CDR2 FYNNEI. The DNA for the CDR3 is TGTGCCAGCAGTGTGGGACAGGGGGACGCGGTGGTTGAGACCCAGTACTTC. Its protein product is CASSVGQGDAVVETQYF.

V usage is TRBV4-2 and J usage is TRBJ2-5; D perhaps matches TRBD1 (5 bases). The germline V and J ends were trimmed by 5 bases and 4 bases, with 14 bases remaining between them. Looked up from germline, CDR1 is LGHNA and CDR2 is YNFKEQ. The CDR3 spans 14 residues. CDR3 DNA sequence: TGTGCCAGCAGCGAACAGGTCACAGTAGAGACCCAGTACTTC. Protein: CASSEQVTVETQYF.

The chain employs TRBV7-2 and TRBJ2-3; D gene uncertain. V was pared by 2 bases and J by 2 bases, with 5 bases between. From germline, CDR1 is SGHTA and CDR2 FQGNSA. The CDR3 runs 13 residues. CDR3 in DNA: TGTGCCAGCAGCTTATGGCTCACAGATACGCAGTATTTT. The encoded protein is CASSLWLTDTQYF.

The rearrangement links TRBV18 to TRBJ2-7; no clear D gene. Germline V gives CDR1 KGHSH, CDR2 LQKENI. The CDR3 extends over 17 amino acids. The germline V and J ends were trimmed by 6 bases and 0 bases, with 21 bases remaining between them. The CDR3 bases are TGTGCCAGCTCCCCCTATTTTGACACTTTCACCTCCTACGAGCAGTACTTC. As protein: CASSPYFDTFTSYEQYF.

A remark on this clone: A far more abundant clone sits one base away, making this likely a read error. The J gene is TRBJ2-2, the V gene TRBV7-3; 8 bases fit TRBD1. Germline trimming cut 3 bases from V and 5 bases from J; bases unmatched to any gene: 2. Germline V gene sequence: CDR1 SGHTA, CDR2 FQGTGA. This CDR3 is 14 amino acids long. This CDR3 reads CASSLRQGTGELFF. The CDR3 coding sequence is TGTGCCAGCAGCTTGAGACAGGGGACCGGGGAGCTGTTTTTT.

V is TRBV11-3 and J is TRBJ1-6; D call uncertain. Germline V gives CDR1 SGHNT, CDR2 YENEEA. Trimming left V 1 base short and J 11 bases short, with 9 bases between. The CDR3 has 13 residues. The DNA of the CDR3 is TGTGCCAGCAGCTTAGTTGGGCATCCACCCCTCCACTTT. Protein sequence: CASSLVGHPPLHF.

The chain joins TRBV6-1 to TRBJ2-7; 7 positions agree with TRBD2. Looked up from germline, CDR1 is MNHNS and CDR2 is SASEGT. The CDR3 consists of 13 residues. Germline trimming cut 10 bases from V and 2 bases from J; bases unmatched to any gene: 8. The CDR3 loop is CATRPSGTYEQYF. The CDR3 DNA is TGTGCCACCCGACCCAGCGGGACCTACGAGCAGTACTTC.

CDR3 coding DNA: TGTGCCAGCAGCCTGTTAAGCGGGAGTCTCGATGAGCAGTTCTTC. Its protein product is CASSLLSGSLDEQFF. This rearrangement joins TRBV11-2 to TRBJ2-1, with TRBD2 matching 8 bases. The germline gives CDR1 SGHAT, CDR2 FQNNGV. The CDR3 has 15 residues. Unmatched junction bases numbered 11, after V lost 5 bases and J lost 8 bases.